This passage covers 31 T cell receptor beta chains from one sample sequenced in a study of CD8 T cells in Susac syndrome. Roughly 0.45 to 1 ug RNA was reverse transcribed with random hexamers. TCRdb re-derived calls from the immunoSEQ multiplex PCR reads in MiXCR, one entry per CDR3 protein. The sample records about 200,000 distinct CDR3 sequences, roughly 90% being singletons. The specimen sequenced was CD8+ T cells from PBMCs. The receptors here all came from a human donor with multiple sclerosis.

The chain carries TRBV30 and TRBJ1-3; 7 bases line up with TRBD1. The CDR3 covers 13 residues. Germline trimming cut 8 bases from V and 0 bases from J; bases unmatched to any gene: 4. Germline V CDR1 and CDR2: GTSNPN, SVGIG (reference sequence). CDR3 loop: CAGDSYSGNTIYF. The CDR3 DNA follows: TGTGCCGGGGACAGCTACTCTGGAAACACCATATATTTT.

The V and J genes are TRBV6-2 or TRBV6-3 and TRBJ2-5; D unresolved. The CDR3 covers 13 residues. CDR1 is MNHEY and CDR2 is SVGEGT in the germline V gene. V was trimmed by 10 bases and J by 5 bases, leaving 17 bases between them. Written as DNA, the CDR3 is TGTGCCACCCACATGGGGTTGATGGAGACCCAGTACTTC. Translating it yields CATHMGLMETQYF.

The chain combines TRBV20-1 with TRBJ1-1; 7 bases map to TRBD1. This CDR3 spans 15 amino acids. The germline CDR1 and CDR2 sequences are DFQATT and SNEGSKA (reference sequence). V lost 4 bases to trimming and J lost 7 bases; unmatched junction nucleotides: 15. The DNA of the CDR3 is TGCAGTGCTATCAACAATTGGGCAGGGGGTGTTGAAGCTTTCTTT. Encoded protein: CSAINNWAGGVEAFF.

This chain uses TRBV6-2 or TRBV6-3 with TRBJ2-2; 11 bases fit TRBD2. Germline V lookup: CDR1 MNHEY, CDR2 SVGEGT. The CDR3 sequence is 18 residues long. V shed 4 bases, J shed 7 bases, and the junction held 14 bases outside the gene matches. The CDR3 nucleotides are TGTGCCAGCAGTTCCATAGCGGGAGGGCCGGGTCCGAACGGGGAGCTGTTTTTT. It is translated as CASSSIAGGPGPNGELFF.

The chain recombines TRBV3-1 with TRBJ2-5; no firm D call. Trimming shortened V by 0 bases and J by 5 bases, and 13 bases separated the two germline ends. CDR1 LGHDT and CDR2 YNNKEL come from the germline V gene (reference sequence). This CDR3 comprises 15 residues. CDR3 nucleotide sequence: TGTGCCAGCAGCCAAGATCAGGAAACGCGGGAGACCCAGTACTTC. This encodes CASSQDQETRETQYF.

This chain links TRBV28 with TRBJ1-5; D may be TRBD1 (5 bases). V lost 6 bases and J lost 0, with 9 bases in between. Germline V gene sequence: CDR1 MDHEN, CDR2 SYDVKM. The CDR3 is 14 residues long. This CDR3 reads CASRATDSNQPQHF. In DNA form, the CDR3 reads TGTGCCAGCAGGGCGACAGATAGCAATCAGCCCCAGCATTTT.

The chain links TRBV11-3 to TRBJ2-7, with TRBD1 matching over 9 bases. The CDR3 covers 15 residues. The V segment lost 8 bases and the J segment 3 bases; nucleotides outside the gene matches: 11. Germline V CDR1 and CDR2: SGHNT, YENEEA. CDR3 coding DNA: TGTGCCAGCCGACTCCCGGGACAGGGAGACTACGAGCAGTACTTC. Its translation is CASRLPGQGDYEQYF.

CDR3 sequence reads: CASSDQSGRGNTEAFF. The CDR3 DNA is TGTGCCAGCAGCGACCAATCGGGCAGGGGGAACACTGAAGCTTTCTTT. The chain joins TRBV13 to TRBJ1-1; D perhaps matches TRBD1 (6 bases). This CDR3 is built from 16 residues. V dropped 5 bases and J dropped 1 base, with 17 bases sitting between them. Germline V gene lookup returns CDR1 PRHDT and CDR2 FYEKMQ (reference sequence). The complete variable domain, with remaining parts taken from reference TRBV13 and TRBJ1-1, reads AAGVIQSPRHLIKEKRETATLKCYPIPRHDTVYWYQQGPGQDPQFLISFYEKMQSDKGSIPDRFSAQQFSDYHSELNMSSLELGDSALYFCASSDQSGRGNTEAFFGQGTRLTVV.

This clonotype came up once. The chain carries TRBV27 and TRBJ2-3; D remains unclear. V was shortened by 4 bases and J by 0 bases, with 8 bases between the two germline ends. The CDR3 has 14 residues. Germline V gene lookup returns CDR1 MNHEY and CDR2 SMNVEV (reference sequence). CDR3 loop: CASSWEASTDTQYF. The CDR3 DNA follows: TGTGCCAGCAGTTGGGAAGCTAGCACAGATACGCAGTATTTT.

The CDR3 spells CASSWVLEGDLYGYTF. The CDR3 DNA reads TGTGCCAGCAGTTGGGTCTTGGAGGGGGATCTGTATGGCTACACCTTC. The rearrangement uses TRBV5-4 and TRBJ1-2; D is possibly TRBD1 (6 bases). Trimming took off 5 bases at V and 5 bases at J, with 22 bases between the two ends. Germline-derived CDR1 and CDR2 are SGHNT and YYREEE (reference sequence). The CDR3 sequence is 16 residues long.

The J gene is TRBJ2-5, the V gene TRBV4-1; 10 bases align to TRBD2. The germline V gene encodes CDR1 MGHRA and CDR2 YSYEKL. V gave up 1 base and J gave up 2 bases; unmatched junction bases: 7. The CDR3 covers 17 residues. The CDR3 loop is CASSQATTSGAQETQYF. CDR3 nucleotide sequence: TGCGCCAGCAGCCAAGCTACAACTAGCGGGGCACAAGAGACCCAGTACTTC.

V and J are TRBV18 and TRBJ2-2; 8 bases are a match to TRBD2. This CDR3 contains 16 residues. Germline CDR1 KGHSH, CDR2 LQKENI. V trimming: 3 bases; J trimming: 6 bases; junction bases outside the gene matches: 9. The CDR3 DNA follows: TGTGCCAGCTCACCGGAAGCGGGGGCAAACCCCGGGGAGCTGTTTTTT. It codes for CASSPEAGANPGELFF.

The chain is built from TRBV6-2 or TRBV6-3 and TRBJ2-5, with D tentatively TRBD1 (5 bases). This CDR3 is built from 15 residues. Per germline, CDR1 MNHEY and CDR2 SVGEGT. Trimming took off 2 bases at V and 0 bases at J, with 10 bases between the two ends. Written as DNA, the CDR3 is TGTGCCAGCAGTTACACCCAGGGATACCAAGAGACCCAGTACTTC. It codes for CASSYTQGYQETQYF.

This clonotype was seen just once. This chain links TRBV15 with TRBJ1-2; no clear D. CDR1 and CDR2 (germline): LNHNV, YYDKDF (reference sequence). This CDR3 contains 16 residues. Trimming pared 0 bases from V and 4 bases from J, leaving 15 bases between. CDR3 region: CATSRDHAFPSYGYTF. CDR3 nucleotide sequence: TGTGCCACCAGCAGAGATCACGCCTTTCCTTCCTATGGCTACACCTTC.

The V gene is TRBV9, the J gene TRBJ2-5; D remains unclear. Deletions cut 1 base from V and 2 bases from J, with 12 bases between. Germline V gives CDR1 SGDLS, CDR2 YYNGEE. The CDR3 length is 15 residues. CDR3 nucleotide sequence: TGTGCCAGCAGCGTATATGCCGGACGTCAAGAGACCCAGTACTTC. Protein sequence: CASSVYAGRQETQYF.

The chain has TRBV7-9 and TRBJ2-1, with 8 bases aligning to TRBD2. This CDR3 region has 15 residues. Trimming took 7 bases from V and 5 from J; bases not matched to a gene: 10. Germline lookup yields CDR1 SEHNR and CDR2 FQNEAQ (reference sequence). The CDR3 loop reads CASTPPGLENNEQFF. The CDR3 region has the DNA TGTGCCAGCACCCCCCCGGGACTAGAGAACAATGAGCAGTTCTTC.

The chain carries TRBV5-6 and TRBJ2-1; D gene unclear. The V gene's germline CDR1 is SGHDT and CDR2 YYEEEE. The V gene lost 5 bases and the J gene lost 5 bases, with 8 bases spanning the gap. The CDR3 has 12 amino acids. This CDR3 reads CASRAYDNEQFF. The CDR3 nucleotides are TGTGCCAGCAGGGCGTACGACAATGAGCAGTTCTTC.

This chain's CDR3 is CSATQPGPSPPGEQFF. CDR3 nucleotides: TGCAGTGCTACACAACCGGGACCCTCCCCCCCAGGCGAGCAGTTCTTC. The chain carries TRBV20-1 and TRBJ2-1; the D call may be TRBD1 or TRBD2 (5 bases each). Trimming removed 4 bases from V and 10 bases from J, with 26 bases in between. Per the germline V gene, CDR1 is DFQATT and CDR2 is SNEGSKA (reference sequence). The CDR3 is 16 amino acids.

V usage is TRBV19 and J usage is TRBJ2-1; 8 nucleotides agree with TRBD2. Germline V CDR1 and CDR2: LNHDA, SQIVND (reference sequence). This CDR3 has 12 amino acids. V shed 6 bases and J 9 bases; nucleotides not matched to a gene: 4. The CDR3 DNA reads TGTGCCAGTAGGTCGGGGGGGAGTGAGCAGTTCTTC. Translating gives CASRSGGSEQFF.

CDR3 region: CATSRDGGTGELFF. CDR3 coding DNA: TGTGCCACCAGCAGAGATGGAGGTACCGGGGAGCTGTTTTTT. V usage is TRBV15 and J usage is TRBJ2-2, with TRBD2 as a possible D gene (5 bases). This CDR3 comprises 14 residues. CDR1 and CDR2 (germline): LNHNV, YYDKDF (reference sequence). Deletions cut 0 bases from V and 5 bases from J, with 7 bases between.

The J gene is TRBJ2-7, the V gene TRBV29-1, with 10 bases identical to TRBD2. J was trimmed by 3 bases and V by 3 bases; bases with no gene match: 11. CDR3 length: 16 residues. CDR1 SQVTM and CDR2 ANQGSEA come from the germline V gene. CDR3 sequence: CSVEIPASGRIYEQYF. CDR3 nucleotide sequence: TGCAGCGTTGAGATCCCCGCTAGCGGGAGAATCTACGAGCAGTACTTC.

The chain joins TRBV6-6 to TRBJ1-5, with 7 bases lining up with TRBD1. CDR3 length: 15 residues. V shed 0 bases and J 4 bases; nucleotides not matched to a gene: 3. Germline-derived CDR1 and CDR2 are MNHNY and SVGAGI (reference sequence). The CDR3 coding sequence is TGTGCCAGCAGTTACTCCGGGACAGCGAATCAGCCCCAGCATTTT. It codes for CASSYSGTANQPQHF.

V usage is TRBV6-2 or TRBV6-3 and J usage is TRBJ2-1; D gene unclear. Germline CDR1 MNHEY, CDR2 SVGEGT. Trimming left V 2 bases short and J 0 bases short, with 5 bases between. The CDR3 sequence is 14 residues long. The CDR3 loop is CASSYVSSYNEQFF. The CDR3, as DNA: TGTGCCAGCAGTTACGTTAGCTCCTACAATGAGCAGTTCTTC.

The rearrangement uses TRBV4-3 and TRBJ2-2, with D possibly matching TRBD1 (6 bases). The germline V and J ends were trimmed by 0 bases and 6 bases, with 20 bases remaining between them. The CDR3 consists of 18 residues. CDR1 and CDR2 from the germline V gene are LGHNA and YSLEER. As DNA, the CDR3 is TGCGCCAGCAGCCAAGACCTCGGTGCAGGGGTAGGGCCCGGGGAGCTGTTTTTT. It encodes CASSQDLGAGVGPGELFF.

The chain recombines TRBV18 with TRBJ1-3; D perhaps matches TRBD1 (5 bases). Germline CDR1 is KGHSH and CDR2 is LQKENI. The V gene lost 0 bases and the J gene lost 3 bases, with 18 bases spanning the gap. The CDR3 is 18 amino acids. The CDR3, as DNA: TGTGCCAGCTCACCACCGGGGGACGTCGATCAGGGTGGAAACACCATATATTTT. This codes for CASSPPGDVDQGGNTIYF.

The rearrangement uses TRBV7-8 and TRBJ1-5; D gene ambiguous. Trimming took 5 bases from V and 7 from J, leaving 15 bases between them. Germline V gene lookup returns CDR1 SGHVS and CDR2 FQNEAQ. The CDR3 has 14 residues. The CDR3 coding sequence is TGTGCCAGCAGCCCCGGCGGACTGGGACAGCCCCAGCATTTT. Its protein product is CASSPGGLGQPQHF.

The chain is built from TRBV9 and TRBJ1-2; D ambiguous. The germline V gene has CDR1 SGDLS and CDR2 YYNGEE. The CDR3 has 13 amino acids. Trimming left V 2 bases short and J 8 bases short, with 13 bases between. The CDR3 sequence is CASSVGRVQGYTF. In DNA form, the CDR3 reads TGTGCCAGCAGCGTTGGGAGGGTGCAAGGCTACACCTTC.

This clonotype was recorded once. The rearrangement links TRBV7-6 to TRBJ2-1; possible D gene TRBD2, 7 bases. V dropped 6 bases and J dropped 8 bases, with 23 bases sitting between them. Germline V gene lookup returns CDR1 SGHVS and CDR2 FNYEAQ. The CDR3 loop spans 16 amino acids. The CDR3 protein is CASRLTRGGGLDEQFF. CDR3 bases: TGTGCCAGCAGGTTGACTAGGGGGGGTGGTTTGGATGAGCAGTTCTTC.

The V call is TRBV30, the J call TRBJ1-6; TRBD1 might be the D (5 bases). Germline CDR1 GTSNPN, CDR2 SVGIG (reference sequence). V was trimmed by 2 bases and J by 8 bases, leaving 25 bases between them. This CDR3 region has 18 residues. The CDR3 DNA reads as TGTGCCTGGAGTTTCAGGGATCCCAATCCTAGAAAGTATTCACCCCTCCACTTT. It codes for CAWSFRDPNPRKYSPLHF. The variable domain in full, with the rest retrieved from reference TRBV30 and TRBJ1-6, is SQTIHQWPATLVQPVGSPLSLECTVEGTSNPNLYWYRQAAGRGLQLLFYSVGIGQISSEVPQNLSASRPQDRQFILSSKKLLLSDSGFYLCAWSFRDPNPRKYSPLHFGNGTRLTVT.

The chain employs TRBV5-4 and TRBJ1-2, with 8 bases lining up with TRBD1. V shed 0 bases and J 2 bases; nucleotides not matched to a gene: 6. The CDR3 spans 16 residues. Per the germline V gene, CDR1 is SGHNT and CDR2 is YYREEE (reference sequence). The CDR3 DNA reads as TGTGCCAGCAGCTTGGGTCAGGGGGCTTGGAACTATGGCTACACCTTC. It encodes CASSLGQGAWNYGYTF.

The chain links TRBV4-1 to TRBJ1-1; TRBD1 is a possible D gene (6 bases). This CDR3 comprises 17 residues. CDR1 and CDR2 from the germline V gene are MGHRA and YSYEKL. V lost 2 bases, J lost 1 base, and 17 bases lay in between. The DNA for the CDR3 is TGCGCCAGCAGCCAACTATCCAACCAGGGGCGGAACACTGAAGCTTTCTTT. Its translation: CASSQLSNQGRNTEAFF.